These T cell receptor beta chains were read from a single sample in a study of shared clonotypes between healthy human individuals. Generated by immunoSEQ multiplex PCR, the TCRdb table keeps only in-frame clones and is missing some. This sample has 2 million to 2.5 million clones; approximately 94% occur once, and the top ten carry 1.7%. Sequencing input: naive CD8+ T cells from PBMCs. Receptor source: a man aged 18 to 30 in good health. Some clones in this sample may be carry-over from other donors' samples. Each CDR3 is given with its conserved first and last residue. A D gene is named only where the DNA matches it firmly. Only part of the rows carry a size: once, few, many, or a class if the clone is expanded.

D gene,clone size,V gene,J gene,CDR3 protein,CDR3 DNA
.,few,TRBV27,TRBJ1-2,CASSHGGLEGYTF,TGTGCCAGCAGCCATGGGGGGCTGGAAGGCTACACCTTC
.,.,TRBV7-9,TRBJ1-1,CASSPAGINTEAFF,TGTGCCAGCAGCCCAGCGGGGATCAACACTGAAGCTTTCTTT
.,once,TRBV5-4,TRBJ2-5,CASSPTRGWGETQYF,TGTGCCAGCAGCCCCACTCGCGGCTGGGGGGAGACCCAGTACTTC
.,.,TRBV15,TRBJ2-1,CATSRGLPNEQFF,TGTGCCACCAGCAGAGGACTTCCCAATGAGCAGTTCTTC
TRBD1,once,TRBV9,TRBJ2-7,CASSTRTGDTYEQYF,TGTGCCAGCAGCACTAGGACAGGGGACACCTACGAGCAGTACTTC
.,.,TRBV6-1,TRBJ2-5,CASSELDAWGETQYF,TGTGCCAGCAGTGAATTGGACGCTTGGGGAGAGACCCAGTACTTC
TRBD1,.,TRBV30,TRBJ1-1,CAWSGGQGLNTEAFF,TGTGCCTGGAGTGGGGGACAGGGTTTGAACACTGAAGCTTTCTTT
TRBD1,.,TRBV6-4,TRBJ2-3,CASRETGLGGDTQYF,TGTGCCAGCAGGGAGACAGGGCTCGGTGGAGATACGCAGTATTTT
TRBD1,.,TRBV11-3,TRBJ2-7,CASSPGPTGGEQYF,TGTGCCAGCAGCCCGGGCCCGACAGGGGGTGAGCAGTACTTC
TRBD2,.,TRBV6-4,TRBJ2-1,CASSELADGRNEQFF,TGTGCCAGCAGTGAGCTAGCGGATGGTCGGAATGAGCAGTTCTTC
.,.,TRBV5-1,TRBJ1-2,CASSYSDDYGYTF,TGCGCCAGCAGCTACTCGGACGACTATGGCTACACCTTC
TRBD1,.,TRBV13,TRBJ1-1,CASSLGPRQGVTEAFF,TGTGCCAGCAGCTTAGGCCCAAGACAGGGGGTCACTGAAGCTTTCTTT
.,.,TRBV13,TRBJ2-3,CASSLGGGQYTDTQYF,TGTGCCAGCAGCTTAGGTGGAGGGCAATACACAGATACGCAGTATTTT
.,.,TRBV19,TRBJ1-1,CAVYSVLNTEAFF,TGTGCCGTGTACTCGGTGCTGAACACTGAAGCTTTCTTT
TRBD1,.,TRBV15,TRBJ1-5,CATSRRTGGRQPQHF,TGTGCCACCAGCAGACGGACAGGGGGACGGCAGCCCCAGCATTTT
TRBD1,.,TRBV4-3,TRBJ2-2,CASSQGAETGAYTGELFF,TGCGCCAGCAGCCAAGGGGCCGAGACAGGGGCCTACACCGGGGAGCTGTTTTTT